These 28 T cell receptor beta chains were all obtained from the same sample, sequenced in a study of T cells in women clearing cervical HPV infection. Profiling relied on immunoSEQ multiplex PCR, and the TCRdb table lists in-frame clones only, not all of them. The sample has about 48,000 clones. The sequenced material came from blood buffy coat. The receptors shown here come from a woman aged 18 to 75 with a cervical HPV16 infection that either progressed to CIN3+ or cleared (not recorded which).

CDR3 protein: CSATGQVNTEAFF. The covered CDR3 bases are TGCAGTGCTACAGGACAGGTGAACACTGAA. This rearrangement joins TRBV20-1 to TRBJ1-1, with 7 bases fitting TRBD1. The CDR3 end lies 3 residues beyond the end of the read and is filled in from the germline J gene. Germline V lookup: CDR1 DFQATT, CDR2 SNEGSKA (reference sequence). CDR3 length: 13 amino acids. V shed 4 bases and J 0 bases; nucleotides not matched to a gene: 2.

A note on this clone: The read halts 3 residues ahead of the CDR3 end, with the missing end drawn from the germline J gene. The V gene is TRBV5-1, the J gene TRBJ1-2; TRBD1 is a possible D gene (5 bases). This CDR3 region has 14 residues. Trimming took 4 bases from V and 4 from J, leaving 14 bases between them. Germline V gives CDR1 SGHRS, CDR2 YFSETQ. CDR3 bases read: TGCGCCAGCAGCGGGGGGGACGGATCCTATGGC. Its protein product is CASSGGDGSYG. The whole CDR3 sequence is CASSGGDGSYGYTF. Variable domain in full (rest from reference TRBV5-1 and TRBJ1-2): KAGVTQTPRYLIKTRGQQVTLSCSPISGHRSVSWYQQTPGQGLQFLFEYFSETQRNKGNFPGRFSGRQFSNSRSEMNVSTLELGDSALYLCASSGGDGSYGYTFGSGTRLTVV.

Turning to this clone: The read ends 3 residues before the CDR3 terminus; that terminus is restored from the germline J gene. V gene TRBV10-3 combines with J gene TRBJ2-1; 12 bases align to TRBD2. The CDR3 contains 14 residues. V gave up 4 bases and J gave up 8 bases; unmatched junction bases: 3. In germline, CDR1 is ENHRY, CDR2 SYGVKD. Partial CDR3 DNA: TGTGCCATCAGTGGGACTAGCGGGACGGATGAG. The encoded protein is CAISGTSGTDE. The whole CDR3 region reads CAISGTSGTDEQFF.

Regarding this clone: The CDR3 end lies 3 residues beyond the end of the read and is filled in from the germline J gene. J is TRBJ1-1 and V is TRBV7-9; maybe TRBD1 (6 bases). This CDR3 spans 15 amino acids. Germline lookup yields CDR1 SEHNR and CDR2 FQNEAQ (reference sequence). The DNA read from the CDR3 is TGTGCCAGCAGCTTACACAGGGTCCCGGCGACGGAA. Its translation: CASSLHRVPATE. The full CDR3 sequence reads CASSLHRVPATEAFF.

About this clone: The CDR3 is cut off 3 residues early in the read; its end comes from the germline J gene. The chain combines TRBV19 with TRBJ1-3, with a possible D match to TRBD1 (5 bases). Germline V gene sequence: CDR1 LNHDA, CDR2 SQIVND (reference sequence). CDR3 length: 18 residues. Trimming removed 7 bases from V and 0 bases from J, with 22 bases in between. CDR3 region: CASKMNYDSLDSGNTIYF. CDR3 bases read: TGTGCCAGTAAGATGAACTACGACAGTTTAGACTCTGGAAACACC.

Details on this clone: From the germline J gene comes the end of the CDR3, since the read stops 3 residues before it. This rearrangement joins TRBV12-3 or TRBV12-4 to TRBJ2-1, with 7 bases matching TRBD2. The J segment lost 9 bases and the V segment lost 6 bases, leaving 14 bases of the junction unmatched. The CDR3 runs 15 residues. CDR3 sequence reads: CASRAGTEWEGEQFF. The part of the CDR3 DNA that was read is TGTGCCAGCAGAGCCGGGACTGAGTGGGAGGGTGAG.

Turning to this clone: The read terminates 3 residues ahead of where the CDR3 ends, so the germline J gene completes it. The chain carries TRBV20-1 and TRBJ1-5; 10 bases fit TRBD1. This CDR3 spans 15 amino acids. The V and J ends lost 6 bases and 3 bases, in that order; junction bases with no gene match: 8. Per the germline V gene, CDR1 is DFQATT and CDR2 is SNEGSKA (reference sequence). CDR3 DNA, as far as it was read: TGCAGTGCAGGGACAGGGGACCGATTCAATCAGCCC. As protein: CSAGTGDRFNQP. The entire CDR3 protein reads CSAGTGDRFNQPQHF.

As to this clone: The read is 3 residues too short to cover the CDR3 end, so that end is filled in from the germline J gene. The chain links TRBV7-7 to TRBJ2-5; 8 nucleotides agree with TRBD2. Germline V gives CDR1 SSHAT, CDR2 FNYEAQ (reference sequence). The junction had 8 bases not matched to a gene; V was cut back by 4 bases and J by 4 bases. There are 15 residues in the CDR3. The sequenced part of the CDR3 DNA is TGTGCCAGCAGCTCCGGGACTAGAGGGACAGAGACC. Its translation: CASSSGTRGTET. The entire CDR3 is CASSSGTRGTETQYF.

To note about this clone: The read is 3 residues too short to cover the CDR3 end, so that end is filled in from the germline J gene. This sequence joins TRBV5-4 and TRBJ2-1; 9 nucleotides agree with TRBD1. The germline V gene encodes CDR1 SGHNT and CDR2 YYREEE (reference sequence). The CDR3 length is 14 residues. The trim removed 3 bases at V and 6 bases at J, leaving 4 bases unmatched. The CDR3 spells CASSSGQGRNEQFF. The sequenced CDR3 bases are TGTGCCAGCAGCTCAGGACAGGGGCGCAATGAG.

Turning to this clone: The read gets to within 3 residues of the CDR3 end, and the germline J gene fills in the rest. The J gene is TRBJ2-2, the V gene TRBV2; 9 bases are shared with TRBD2. CDR1 is SNHLY and CDR2 is FYNNEI in the germline V gene. V was clipped by 2 bases and J by 7 bases; unmatched bases: 5. The CDR3 is made up of 15 amino acids. The sequenced part of the CDR3 DNA is TGTGCCAGCAGTGAAATATTAGCGGGGGTCGGGGAG. Protein sequence: CASSEILAGVGE. The full-length CDR3 reads as CASSEILAGVGELFF.

A note on this clone: The read terminates 3 residues ahead of where the CDR3 ends, so the germline J gene completes it. This rearrangement joins TRBV30 to TRBJ2-3, with D tentatively TRBD2 (5 bases). Germline-derived CDR1 and CDR2 are GTSNPN and SVGIG (reference sequence). V was pared by 4 bases and J by 2 bases, with 13 bases between. This CDR3 region has 14 residues. The DNA read from the CDR3 is TGTGCCTGGAATCCAGCGGCGAACACAGATACG. This translates into CAWNPAANTDT. The complete CDR3 reads CAWNPAANTDTQYF.

Notes on this clone: Read coverage stops 3 residues before the CDR3 terminus; the germline J gene supplies the remainder. The genes are TRBV5-5 and TRBJ2-2; no definite D call. The germline gives CDR1 SGHKS, CDR2 YYEKEE (reference sequence). The CDR3 contains 13 residues. Between the trimmed V and J ends, which lost 4 bases and 5 bases, there was a span of 9 bases. CDR3 bases read: TGTGCCAGCAGCATACCGGGTACCGGGGAG. This gives the protein CASSIPGTGE. In full, the CDR3 reads CASSIPGTGELFF.

Comments on this clone: The read is 3 residues too short to cover the CDR3 end, so that end is filled in from the germline J gene. The chain has TRBV29-1 and TRBJ2-3, with a tentative D call TRBD1 (6 bases). The length of the CDR3 is 12 residues. V shed 6 bases and J shed 2 bases, with 9 bases lying between them. The germline gives CDR1 SQVTM, CDR2 ANQGSEA. Partial CDR3 DNA: TGCAGCGTGGGGACAACCACAGATACG. It translates to CSVGTTTDT. The entire CDR3 reads CSVGTTTDTQYF.

To note about this clone: The read falls 3 residues short of the CDR3 end, and the missing part is taken from the germline J gene. This rearrangement joins TRBV7-8 to TRBJ2-5, with a weak D call TRBD2 (5 bases). The germline gives CDR1 SGHVS, CDR2 FQNEAQ. The CDR3 covers 14 residues. Trimming cost V 1 base and J 5 bases, with 11 bases left between them. This CDR3 reads CASSLVPSRETQYF. The part of the CDR3 DNA that was read is TGTGCCAGCAGCTTAGTCCCTAGCAGGGAGACC.

Details on this clone: The CDR3 end lies 3 residues beyond the end of the read and is filled in from the germline J gene. The chain joins TRBV7-2 to TRBJ1-6; D remains unclear. The CDR3 totals 15 residues. Looked up from germline, CDR1 is SGHTA and CDR2 is FQGNSA. The V gene lost 5 bases and the J gene lost 8 bases, with 16 bases spanning the gap. The CDR3 DNA, read in part, is TGTGCCAGCAGCCTCCCACAGATACCCTATTCACCC. Its protein product is CASSLPQIPYSP. The entire CDR3 reads CASSLPQIPYSPLHF.

Turning to this clone: The CDR3 is cut off 3 residues early in the read; its end comes from the germline J gene. The chain combines TRBV29-1 with TRBJ1-1; no clear D. The CDR3 has 12 residues. Germline V gives CDR1 SQVTM, CDR2 ANQGSEA. Trimming removed 6 bases from V and 2 bases from J, with 10 bases in between. The CDR3: CSVVAENTEAFF. Incomplete CDR3 DNA: TGCAGCGTGGTGGCTGAAAACACTGAA.

With regard to this clone: The read is 3 residues too short to cover the CDR3 end, so that end is filled in from the germline J gene. The chain employs TRBV4-1 and TRBJ2-3, with TRBD2 identical over 8 bases. Unmatched junction bases numbered 8, after V lost 1 base and J lost 2 bases. In germline, CDR1 is MGHRA, CDR2 YSYEKL. CDR3 length equals 17 residues. The sequenced part of the CDR3 DNA is TGCGCCAGCAGCCAAGGTCGGTTAGCGGGGTACACAGATACG. The encoded protein is CASSQGRLAGYTDT. The full CDR3 reads CASSQGRLAGYTDTQYF.

On this clone: Read coverage stops 3 residues before the CDR3 terminus; the germline J gene supplies the remainder. The chain carries TRBV11-1 and TRBJ2-5; tentatively, D is TRBD2 (6 bases). V lost 6 bases and J 7 bases, leaving 15 bases between the germline ends. The CDR3 sequence is 13 residues long. CDR1 and CDR2 (germline): SGHAT, FQDESV (reference sequence). The CDR3 region is CASRRTARGTQYF. The CDR3 DNA, read in part, is TGTGCCAGCAGACGGACTGCGCGGGGGACC.

To note about this clone: The CDR3 goes on 3 residues after the read ends, and that part is filled in from the germline J gene. This sequence joins TRBV18 and TRBJ2-1, with 8 bases matching TRBD1. Germline V CDR1 and CDR2: KGHSH, LQKENI. This CDR3 comprises 14 residues. Trimming cost V 3 bases and J 3 bases; bases outside gene matches: 1. The DNA read from the CDR3 is TGTGCCAGCTCACCCGGACAGGGCTACAATGAG. Amino acids: CASSPGQGYNE. The entire CDR3 protein is CASSPGQGYNEQFF. Full variable domain (remainder filled in from reference TRBV18 and TRBJ2-1): NAGVMQNPRHLVRRRGQEARLRCSPMKGHSHVYWYRQLPEEGLKFMVYLQKENIIDESGMPKERFSAEFPKEGPSILRIQQVVRGDSAAYFCASSPGQGYNEQFFGPGTRLTVL.

As to this clone: The CDR3 end lies 3 residues beyond the end of the read and is filled in from the germline J gene. The rearrangement links TRBV7-2 to TRBJ1-6, with D unresolved. Trimming removed 1 base from V and 6 bases from J, with 7 bases in between. The CDR3 is made up of 14 amino acids. Germline CDR1 SGHTA, CDR2 FQGNSA. CDR3 amino acids: CASSLDSINSPLHF. The part of the CDR3 DNA that was read is TGTGCCAGCAGCTTAGACAGTATTAATTCACCC.

On this clone: The read finishes 3 residues shy of the CDR3 end, and the germline J gene is used to complete it. The chain couples TRBV10-2 to TRBJ2-7; D possibly corresponds to TRBD2 (7 bases). Trimming shortened V by 5 bases and J by 2 bases, and 16 bases separated the two germline ends. Germline CDR1 WSHSY, CDR2 SAAADI. This CDR3 region has 15 residues. The covered CDR3 bases are TGCGCCAGCAGTCCGGGGGGCGGGACTCCCTACGAG. It specifies CASSPGGGTPYE. The full-length CDR3 reads as CASSPGGGTPYEQYF.

To note about this clone: The read ends 3 residues early relative to the CDR3; the germline J gene fills the gap. V and J are TRBV30 and TRBJ1-3; D gene uncertain. The germline V gene encodes CDR1 GTSNPN and CDR2 SVGIG (reference sequence). This CDR3 comprises 13 residues. Incomplete CDR3 DNA: TGTGCCTGGAGTGGCATGGGATCGGGGTCC. Its translation: CAWSGMGSGS. The full CDR3 is CAWSGMGSGSIYF.

Worth noting for this clone: The read stops 3 residues short of the end of the CDR3; the missing end is completed from the germline J gene. This sequence joins TRBV14 and TRBJ2-2; 10 positions match TRBD1. CDR1 and CDR2 (germline): SGHDN, FVKESK. There are 15 residues in the CDR3. The ends lost 4 bases at V and 4 bases at J; junction bases unmatched: 3. CDR3 loop: CASSPGTGVTGELFF. CDR3 bases read: TGTGCCAGCAGCCCCGGGACAGGGGTCACCGGGGAG.

Details on this clone: The CDR3 extends 3 residues past the end of the read, so its final part is completed from the germline J gene. The chain uses TRBV11-2 and TRBJ2-2; possibly TRBD1 or TRBD2 for D (5 bases each). Germline CDR1 SGHAT, CDR2 FQNNGV. The CDR3 contains 15 residues. V was clipped by 5 bases and J by 9 bases, with 19 bases between them. The CDR3 region is CASSPGDSRERELFF. The CDR3 bases that were read are TGTGCCAGCAGCCCAGGTGACTCCAGGGAGAGGGAG.

A word on this clone: Read data end 3 residues before the CDR3 end; the end is taken from the germline J gene. The chain recombines TRBV10-1 with TRBJ1-6; D possibly corresponds to TRBD1 (6 bases). Germline assignment: CDR1 WNHNN and CDR2 SYGVQD (reference sequence). This CDR3 is 13 amino acids long. Trimming shortened V by 10 bases and J by 7 bases, and 14 bases separated the two germline ends. Partial CDR3 DNA: TGCGCCACCTGGACAGTGGGGAATTCACCC. It translates to CATWTVGNSP. The full CDR3 protein is CATWTVGNSPLHF.

On this clone: The read finishes 3 residues shy of the CDR3 end, and the germline J gene is used to complete it. The V and J genes are TRBV30 and TRBJ1-4; a possible D gene is TRBD1 (5 bases). The CDR3 totals 16 residues. Per germline, CDR1 GTSNPN and CDR2 SVGIG (reference sequence). Trimming took off 2 bases at V and 8 bases at J, with 21 bases between the two ends. CDR3 in amino acids: CAWSNTGTSSLEKLFF. CDR3 bases read: TGTGCCTGGAGTAACACCGGGACTTCGAGTTTGGAAAAA. The variable domain in full, with the rest retrieved from reference TRBV30 and TRBJ1-4, is SQTIHQWPATLVQPVGSPLSLECTVEGTSNPNLYWYRQAAGRGLQLLFYSVGIGQISSEVPQNLSASRPQDRQFILSSKKLLLSDSGFYLCAWSNTGTSSLEKLFFGSGTQLSVL.

CDR3 bases read: TGTGCCAGCAGCTTGGATGGGACTTTTACCTACGAG. Protein product: CASSLDGTFTYE. The entire CDR3 sequence reads CASSLDGTFTYEQYF. The chain carries TRBV5-4 and TRBJ2-7; D possibly corresponds to TRBD2 (6 bases). Read sequence stops 3 residues before the CDR3 end, and the germline J gene provides the missing end. This CDR3 has 15 residues. From germline, CDR1 is SGHNT and CDR2 YYREEE (reference sequence). V dropped 0 bases and J dropped 2 bases, with 12 bases sitting between them. Full variable domain (outside the CDR3, taken from reference TRBV5-4 and TRBJ2-7): ETGVTQSPTHLIKTRGQQVTLRCSSQSGHNTVSWYQQALGQGPQFIFQYYREEENGRGNFPPRFSGLQFPNYSSELNVNALELDDSALYLCASSLDGTFTYEQYFGPGTRLTVT.

A word on this clone: With the read ending 3 residues before the CDR3 end, the germline J gene is used to fill in that end. This rearrangement joins TRBV20-1 to TRBJ2-1; TRBD2 aligns across 12 bases. The CDR3 spans 14 residues. Germline trimming cut 5 bases from V and 5 bases from J; bases unmatched to any gene: 4. Germline CDR1 and CDR2: DFQATT and SNEGSKA (reference sequence). The CDR3 bases that were read are TGCAGTGCTCTACTAGCGGGAGGTAACAATGAG. Protein product: CSALLAGGNNE. The whole CDR3 protein is CSALLAGGNNEQFF.